What follows are 24 T cell receptor beta chains derived from one specimen sequenced in a study of shared clonotypes between healthy human individuals. Using immunoSEQ multiplex PCR, the repertoire was profiled, and TCRdb retains in-frame clones only, with some absent. The sample shows roughly 500,000 clones, roughly 95% of them seen only once. Sequencing was performed on naive CD4+ T cells sorted from blood. Subset: CD45RA+ positively selected. The source is a woman in her 30s in good health.

The chain combines TRBV7-9 with TRBJ1-5; perhaps TRBD1 as D (5 bases). Trimming took 7 bases from V and 0 from J, leaving 13 bases between them. The CDR3 loop spans 15 amino acids. The V gene's germline CDR1 is SEHNR and CDR2 FQNEAQ (reference sequence). The CDR3 DNA sequence: TGTGCCAGCACCCCTGGGACTTATAGCAATCAGCCCCAGCATTTT. It yields the protein CASTPGTYSNQPQHF.

The rearrangement uses TRBV11-3 and TRBJ2-2; TRBD2 might be the D (6 bases). The CDR3 runs to 13 residues. Looked up from germline, CDR1 is SGHNT and CDR2 is YENEEA. Trimming cost V 3 bases and J 7 bases, with 9 bases left between them. The CDR3 DNA follows: TGTGCCAGCAGCTTTCGGCGGGACGGGGAGCTGTTTTTT. Translation: CASSFRRDGELFF.

The chain is built from TRBV7-9 and TRBJ2-2; 9 nucleotides line up with TRBD2. V was pared by 3 bases and J by 6 bases, with 5 bases of the junction left unmatched. In germline, CDR1 is SEHNR, CDR2 FQNEAQ (reference sequence). CDR3 length equals 15 residues. The CDR3 sequence is CASSFLAGVSGELFF. In DNA form, the CDR3 reads TGTGCCAGCAGCTTTTTAGCGGGAGTGTCCGGGGAGCTGTTTTTT.

The count of this clone is one. V and J are TRBV5-1 and TRBJ2-3, with 13 bases identical to TRBD2. The CDR3 runs 16 residues. The V and J ends lost 5 bases and 1 base, in that order; junction bases with no gene match: 4. Per germline, CDR1 SGHRS and CDR2 YFSETQ. Here the CDR3 reads CASSYGTSGGTDTQYF. The CDR3 bases are TGCGCCAGCAGTTATGGGACTAGCGGGGGCACAGATACGCAGTATTTT.

In nucleotides, the CDR3 is TGCAGCGTTGGGATACAGGGTAGGAACACTGAAGCTTTCTTT. It yields the protein CSVGIQGRNTEAFF. The chain couples TRBV29-1 to TRBJ1-1; perhaps TRBD1 as D (6 bases). Deletions cut 4 bases from V and 1 base from J, with 13 bases between. The CDR3 loop spans 14 amino acids. CDR1 and CDR2 (germline): SQVTM, ANQGSEA.

This clone was found once. The chain couples TRBV10-3 to TRBJ2-7, with D tentatively TRBD2 (7 bases). The CDR3 length is 17 residues. Trimming removed 5 bases at V and 4 bases at J, with 24 bases between. Germline V gives CDR1 ENHRY, CDR2 SYGVKD. Written as DNA, the CDR3 is TGTGCCATCAGTTCCTCTACGGGATGGGGGGGCAGGTACGAGCAGTACTTC. Amino acid sequence: CAISSSTGWGGRYEQYF.

This clone was observed once. J is TRBJ2-5 and V is TRBV15; D may be TRBD2 (5 bases). This CDR3 is 12 amino acids long. CDR1 LNHNV and CDR2 YYDKDF come from the germline V gene (reference sequence). V lost 1 base, J lost 7 bases, and 7 bases lay in between. The DNA for the CDR3 is TGTGCCACCAGCAGAGTCGGAGGGACCCAGTACTTC. It yields the protein CATSRVGGTQYF.

This chain uses TRBV28 with TRBJ1-1, with D possibly being TRBD1 (6 bases). V lost 5 bases, J lost 1 base, and 14 bases lay in between. The CDR3 consists of 15 residues. CDR1 is MDHEN, CDR2 SYDVKM, per germline. CDR3 loop: CASSPHGTQNTEAFF. The CDR3 DNA is TGTGCCAGCAGTCCCCACGGGACACAGAACACTGAAGCTTTCTTT.

This clone showed up just once. The chain is built from TRBV5-5 and TRBJ1-3, with D possibly TRBD1 on 5 matching bases. The CDR3 sequence is 14 residues long. Germline CDR1 is SGHKS and CDR2 is YYEKEE (reference sequence). Trimming took 6 bases from V and 0 from J, leaving 10 bases between them. CDR3 region: CASNKQVSGNTIYF. In DNA, the CDR3 is TGTGCCAGCAACAAACAGGTCTCTGGAAACACCATATATTTT.

V gene TRBV5-1 combines with J gene TRBJ2-1; the D gene is possibly TRBD1 (6 bases). Trimming removed 4 bases at V and 0 bases at J, with 14 bases between. Per the germline V gene, CDR1 is SGHRS and CDR2 is YFSETQ. The CDR3 runs to 16 residues. CDR3 amino acids: CASSPGQKSSYNEQFF. In DNA, the CDR3 is TGCGCCAGCAGCCCAGGACAGAAGAGCTCCTACAATGAGCAGTTCTTC.

The gene calls are TRBV5-5 and TRBJ1-5; D is unclear. V lost 0 bases and J 1 base, leaving 5 bases between the germline ends. The germline V gene encodes CDR1 SGHKS and CDR2 YYEKEE (reference sequence). The CDR3 runs 14 residues. This chain's CDR3 is CASSLVISNQPQHF. In nucleotides, the CDR3 is TGTGCCAGCAGCTTGGTTATCAGCAATCAGCCCCAGCATTTT.

The chain employs TRBV28 and TRBJ1-6, with D uncertain. V lost 4 bases and J lost 9, with 7 bases in between. The V gene's germline CDR1 is MDHEN and CDR2 SYDVKM. The CDR3 length is 12 residues. CDR3 nucleotide sequence: TGTGCCAGCAGTTCCCCCGGTTCACCCCTCCACTTT. As protein: CASSSPGSPLHF.

This chain connects TRBV11-2 to TRBJ2-5; no reliable D call. Trimming shortened V by 3 bases and J by 2 bases, and 4 bases separated the two germline ends. CDR3 length: 12 amino acids. CDR1 SGHAT and CDR2 FQNNGV come from the germline V gene. The CDR3: CASSLGQETQYF. The CDR3 DNA reads as TGTGCCAGCAGCTTGGGGCAAGAGACCCAGTACTTC.

The rearrangement joins TRBV7-9 to TRBJ1-2; tentative D call: TRBD1 (5 bases). Germline V lookup: CDR1 SEHNR, CDR2 FQNEAQ (reference sequence). Trimming took off 1 base at V and 5 bases at J, with 20 bases between the two ends. The CDR3 runs 17 residues. CDR3 DNA: TGTGCCAGCAGCTTAGAGGGACTGGAGATCGGGGGATATGGCTACACCTTC. Residues: CASSLEGLEIGGYGYTF.

The rearrangement uses TRBV6-5 and TRBJ1-2; possibly TRBD1 for D (5 bases). CDR1 and CDR2 (germline): MNHEY, SVGAGI. Trimming removed 6 bases from V and 4 bases from J, with 18 bases in between. The CDR3 has 15 amino acids. As DNA, the CDR3 is TGTGCCAGCAGGACCCCTGACAGCGGGGGCTATGGCTACACCTTC. The encoded protein is CASRTPDSGGYGYTF.

This sequence joins TRBV2 and TRBJ2-5; D unclear. V was pared by 4 bases and J by 5 bases, with 11 bases between. Germline assignment: CDR1 SNHLY and CDR2 FYNNEI. The CDR3 runs to 13 residues. In DNA form, the CDR3 reads TGTGCCAGCAGTGTATCCGTGGTTGAGACCCAGTACTTC. Encoded protein: CASSVSVVETQYF.

The J gene is TRBJ1-1, the V gene TRBV10-1, with D possibly TRBD1 on 5 matching bases. Germline V gene data show CDR1 as WNHNN and CDR2 as SYGVQD (reference sequence). This CDR3 region has 13 residues. Deletions cut 4 bases from V and 5 bases from J, with 11 bases between. The CDR3 sequence is CASSGQGRTEAFF. The DNA for the CDR3 is TGCGCCAGCAGTGGGCAGGGAAGGACTGAAGCTTTCTTT.

Comment on this clone: Other DNA sequences in this sample translate to the same CDR3. The V gene is TRBV10-1, the J gene TRBJ1-3, with D possibly being TRBD1 (5 bases). CDR3 size: 13 residues. The V end was cut by 6 bases, the J end by 0 bases, with 6 bases between. CDR1 and CDR2 (germline): WNHNN, SYGVQD (reference sequence). The CDR3 here is CASSRDSGNTIYF. The CDR3 coding sequence is TGCGCCAGCAGCAGGGACTCTGGAAACACCATATATTTT.

The chain is built from TRBV28 and TRBJ1-1; D not certain. The CDR3 is made up of 13 amino acids. Trimming left V 5 bases short and J 0 bases short, with 7 bases between. CDR1 and CDR2 (germline): MDHEN, SYDVKM. The CDR3 sequence: CASSPRVNTEAFF. DNA for the CDR3: TGTGCCAGCAGTCCCCGGGTGAACACTGAAGCTTTCTTT.

The chain joins TRBV28 to TRBJ1-5, with D perhaps TRBD1 (5 bases). This CDR3 spans 17 amino acids. Germline V CDR1 and CDR2: MDHEN, SYDVKM. V lost 5 bases and J 1 base, leaving 18 bases between the germline ends. Here the CDR3 DNA reads TGTGCCAGCAGTCCGTACGTAGGGACGATAAGCAATCAGCCCCAGCATTTT. The encoded protein is CASSPYVGTISNQPQHF.

The chain employs TRBV4-1 and TRBJ2-1; 8 nucleotides align to TRBD2. V trimming: 1 base; J trimming: 4 bases; junction bases outside the gene matches: 12. The CDR3 spans 18 residues. Per germline, CDR1 MGHRA and CDR2 YSYEKL. CDR3 amino acids: CASSQGFGPGRVYNEQFF. The CDR3 region has the DNA TGCGCCAGCAGCCAAGGGTTCGGCCCCGGGAGGGTTTACAATGAGCAGTTCTTC.

This rearrangement joins TRBV6-5 to TRBJ1-4; D not certain. The CDR3 spans 13 residues. V was shortened by 5 bases and J by 4 bases, with 8 bases between the two germline ends. The germline gives CDR1 MNHEY, CDR2 SVGAGI. CDR3 in DNA: TGTGCCAGCAGTATAGGAGTTAATGAAAAACTGTTTTTT. Its translation is CASSIGVNEKLFF.

The chain combines TRBV28 with TRBJ1-2, with D tentatively TRBD1 (5 bases). Trimming stripped 6 bases from V and 5 bases from J, with 19 bases between. Germline values: CDR1 MDHEN, CDR2 SYDVKM. This CDR3 region has 15 residues. For the CDR3, the DNA is TGTGCCAGCAGCGGGACGGAGGTTCCCGGGTATGGCTACACCTTC. This gives the protein CASSGTEVPGYGYTF.

This chain joins TRBV12-5 and TRBJ2-5; 7 bases are a match to TRBD2. The CDR3 sequence is 15 residues long. The V segment lost 5 bases and the J segment 2 bases; nucleotides outside the gene matches: 8. CDR1 is LGHNT and CDR2 is FRNRAP in the germline V gene. In DNA form, the CDR3 reads TGTGCTAGTGGTCCCGGGGACTACCTGCAAGAGACCCAGTACTTC. This translates into CASGPGDYLQETQYF.